Below are 20 T cell receptor beta chains sequenced from a single sample in a study of shared clonotypes between healthy human individuals. Sequencing was performed with immunoSEQ multiplex PCR; in TCRdb, only in-frame clones are kept and a portion is missing. The sample includes 550,000 to 800,000 clones, 90% seen only once; the top ten take approximately 35%. Sequencing input: memory CD8+ T cells from PBMCs. The subset denotes: CD45RO+ cells pooled with CCR7-negative TemRA cells. The source is a man younger than 30 in good health. Some clones in this sample may be carry-over from other donors' samples.

The CDR3 protein is CAYGGNTEAFF. The CDR3 DNA reads as TGTGCCTACGGCGGGAACACTGAAGCTTTCTTT. V is TRBV4-2 and J is TRBJ1-1; no reliable D call. V was cut by 11 bases and J by 1 base, with 8 bases left in between. The CDR3 sequence is 11 residues long. The germline gives CDR1 LGHNA, CDR2 YNFKEQ.

This clone was observed once. The genes are TRBV13 and TRBJ2-7, with a tentative D call TRBD2 (6 bases). V lost 10 bases and J 4 bases, leaving 17 bases between the germline ends. The CDR3 consists of 13 residues. The V gene's germline CDR1 is PRHDT and CDR2 FYEKMQ (reference sequence). CDR3 coding DNA: TGTGCCACCAGGCCCGGCGGGGTTTACGAGCAGTACTTC. The encoded protein is CATRPGGVYEQYF.

This sequence joins TRBV28 and TRBJ2-3; TRBD2 matches at 8 bases. In germline, CDR1 is MDHEN, CDR2 SYDVKM. The V segment lost 5 bases and the J segment 3 bases; nucleotides outside the gene matches: 7. This CDR3 contains 15 residues. The CDR3 reads CASSRPGLETDTQYF. The CDR3 nucleotides read TGTGCCAGCAGTCGACCGGGACTAGAAACAGATACGCAGTATTTT.

By its share, this clone is medium-sized. The chain carries TRBV15 and TRBJ1-1; 8 bases fit TRBD1. Germline V lookup: CDR1 LNHNV, CDR2 YYDKDF (reference sequence). The junction had 7 bases not matched to a gene; V was cut back by 3 bases and J by 4 bases. The CDR3 contains 15 residues. The CDR3 DNA reads as TGTGCCACCAGCAGGGACAGGGAAGGGAGCACTGAAGCTTTCTTT. As protein: CATSRDREGSTEAFF.

The chain couples TRBV5-4 to TRBJ2-7, with 7 bases fitting TRBD2. Germline V gene sequence: CDR1 SGHNT, CDR2 YYREEE (reference sequence). With V trimmed by 4 bases and J by 1 base, 5 bases remained unmatched. The CDR3 is 14 amino acids. For the CDR3, the DNA is TGTGCCAGCAGCGGCGGAGCGGGATCCTACGAGCAGTACTTC. It is translated as CASSGGAGSYEQYF.

The V gene is TRBV10-2, the J gene TRBJ2-3, with D tentatively TRBD2 (5 bases). CDR1 is WSHSY, CDR2 SAAADI, per germline. This CDR3 has 17 amino acids. Trimming pared 1 base from V and 1 base from J, leaving 15 bases between. Here the CDR3 reads CASSEYGIGRGTDTQYF. Here the CDR3 DNA reads TGCGCCAGCAGTGAGTACGGGATAGGGCGCGGCACAGATACGCAGTATTTT.

This chain links TRBV5-4 with TRBJ2-3, with D possibly being TRBD1 (5 bases). Trimming took 5 bases from V and 7 from J, leaving 23 bases between them. Germline CDR1 reads SGHNT; CDR2 reads YYREEE (reference sequence). The CDR3 spans 16 residues. This chain's CDR3 is CASSPPETSGSNTQYF. The CDR3 DNA follows: TGTGCCAGCAGTCCACCCGAGACCTCAGGGTCTAATACGCAGTATTTT. Supplemented by reference TRBV5-4 and TRBJ2-3, the full variable domain reads ETGVTQSPTHLIKTRGQQVTLRCSSQSGHNTVSWYQQALGQGPQFIFQYYREEENGRGNFPPRFSGLQFPNYSSELNVNALELDDSALYLCASSPPETSGSNTQYFGPGTRLTVL.

The V and J genes are TRBV15 and TRBJ1-6; 7 nucleotides match TRBD1. The CDR3 loop spans 13 amino acids. V lost 5 bases, J lost 7 bases, and 2 bases stayed unmatched. Germline assignment: CDR1 LNHNV and CDR2 YYDKDF (reference sequence). CDR3 in amino acids: CATSGQENSPLHF. The CDR3 DNA is TGTGCCACCAGCGGACAGGAGAATTCACCCCTCCACTTT.

The V call is TRBV30, the J call TRBJ1-1; unclear D gene. Germline V gene data show CDR1 as GTSNPN and CDR2 as SVGIG (reference sequence). There are 11 residues in the CDR3. V was pared by 7 bases and J by 3 bases, with 9 bases between. CDR3 DNA: TGTGCCTCGCTGTTATACACTGAAGCTTTCTTT. Amino acid sequence: CASLLYTEAFF.

The genes are TRBV6-5 and TRBJ1-2; D possibly corresponds to TRBD1 (5 bases). CDR3 length: 16 amino acids. Deletions cut 2 bases from V and 4 bases from J, with 17 bases between. Per germline, CDR1 MNHEY and CDR2 SVGAGI. CDR3 amino acids: CASSYTLKGQGYGYTF. As DNA, the CDR3 is TGTGCCAGCAGTTACACCCTCAAGGGGCAGGGCTATGGCTACACCTTC.

This chain uses TRBV7-9 with TRBJ1-4; no clear D gene. Trimming stripped 5 bases from V and 8 bases from J, with 12 bases between. This CDR3 comprises 13 residues. CDR1 and CDR2 (germline): SEHNR, FQNEAQ (reference sequence). The CDR3 DNA sequence: TGTGCCAGCAGCGTTGGATTCGGGGAAAAACTGTTTTTT. It is translated as CASSVGFGEKLFF.

The chain recombines TRBV7-2 with TRBJ2-7, with D maybe TRBD1 (7 bases). Germline V CDR1 and CDR2: SGHTA, FQGNSA. Trimming cost V 5 bases and J 0 bases, with 17 bases left between them. The CDR3 is made up of 16 amino acids. The CDR3 is CASSPRGTALSYEQYF. The DNA for the CDR3 is TGTGCCAGCAGCCCACGCGGGACAGCCCTCTCCTACGAGCAGTACTTC.

The chain links TRBV10-1 to TRBJ1-1; D is possibly TRBD1 (5 bases). Germline V lookup: CDR1 WNHNN, CDR2 SYGVQD (reference sequence). V was clipped by 4 bases and J by 3 bases, with 15 bases between them. The CDR3 totals 15 residues. The CDR3 DNA follows: TGCGCCAGCAGTGGTGTGGGACTCGTGGACACTGAAGCTTTCTTT. This gives the protein CASSGVGLVDTEAFF.

The V call is TRBV7-6, the J call TRBJ2-5; D unresolved. Germline V gives CDR1 SGHVS, CDR2 FNYEAQ. The CDR3 spans 14 residues. V lost 1 base and J lost 9, with 15 bases in between. CDR3 loop: CASSLVSRAPPQYF. CDR3 DNA: TGTGCCAGCAGCTTAGTGAGTCGGGCGCCACCCCAGTACTTC. Based on the CDR3 plus reference TRBV7-6 and TRBJ2-5, the full variable domain is GAGVSQSPRYKVTKRGQDVALRCDPISGHVSLYWYRQALGQGPEFLTYFNYEAQQDKSGLPNDRFSAERPEGSISTLTIQRTEQRDSAMYRCASSLVSRAPPQYFGPGTRLLVL.

The gene calls are TRBV15 and TRBJ2-5; 8 nucleotides line up with TRBD1. This CDR3 is 16 amino acids long. The germline V gene has CDR1 LNHNV and CDR2 YYDKDF (reference sequence). The J segment lost 2 bases and the V segment lost 3 bases, leaving 8 bases of the junction unmatched. The CDR3 here is CATSRGTTGAQETQYF. DNA for the CDR3: TGTGCCACCAGCAGGGGCACGACAGGGGCGCAAGAGACCCAGTACTTC.

This rearrangement joins TRBV14 to TRBJ2-5, with D tentatively TRBD1 or TRBD2 (6 bases each). The germline CDR1 and CDR2 sequences are SGHDN and FVKESK. The length of the CDR3 is 15 residues. With 2 bases removed from V and 5 bases from J, the gap between germline ends came to 15 bases. CDR3 bases: TGTGCCAGCAGCCAAAGGAGGGGGGCAGGGGAGACCCAGTACTTC. It translates to CASSQRRGAGETQYF.

The V gene is TRBV21-1, the J gene TRBJ2-4; whether TRBD2, the table's D call, matches the DNA was not checked. TRBV21-1 has pseudogene status. The CDR3 has 12 amino acids. For the CDR3, the DNA is TGTGCCAGCAGCAACTTAAAAAACATTCAGTACTTC. It specifies CASSNLKNIQYF.

This chain connects TRBV2 to TRBJ2-3; possible D gene TRBD2, 5 bases. The germline V and J ends were trimmed by 7 bases and 14 bases, with 13 bases remaining between them. The CDR3 sequence is 10 residues long. Germline CDR1 and CDR2: SNHLY and FYNNEI. The CDR3 loop reads CASKYGDRYF. The CDR3 DNA follows: TGTGCCAGCAAGTACGGGGATCGGTATTTT.

This rearrangement joins TRBV10-3 to TRBJ1-4, with 7 bases fitting TRBD1. V was clipped by 2 bases and J by 7 bases; unmatched bases: 7. CDR1 ENHRY and CDR2 SYGVKD come from the germline V gene. The CDR3 contains 15 residues. CDR3 sequence reads: CAISEPGAGGEKLFF. The CDR3 nucleotides are TGTGCCATCAGTGAGCCCGGAGCAGGGGGTGAAAAACTGTTTTTT.

This clone was observed a single time. The chain has TRBV27 and TRBJ2-1, with 9 positions matching TRBD2. CDR1 MNHEY and CDR2 SMNVEV come from the germline V gene (reference sequence). With V trimmed by 5 bases and J by 1 base, 18 bases remained unmatched. The CDR3 has 20 amino acids. This CDR3 reads CASSIHSGGPAPRSYNEQFF. Here the CDR3 DNA reads TGTGCCAGCAGTATTCATAGCGGGGGACCCGCCCCTCGTTCCTACAATGAGCAGTTCTTC.